This TCR beta chain is from a study of blood T cell repertoires in COVID-19. Across the whole study: The cDNA or gDNA used as material had been derived from T cells, B-cell-depleted T cells, or PBMCs.

Generated by immunoSEQ multiplex PCR, the TCRdb table keeps only in-frame clones and is missing some. This sample has about 360,000 clones, with around 90% found just once. Enrolled through a virtual design, the participants were between 18 and 89 years of age and came from 24 US areas. Donors were grouped by their self-reported clinical history. The receptor was isolated from a middle-aged woman with acute COVID-19. The sequencing input was PBMCs or T cells enriched from blood (not recorded which).

The CDR3 loop is CASSLVVGGFTEAFF. In DNA form, the CDR3 reads TGTGCCAGCAGCTTAGTCGTTGGGGGCTTCACTGAAGCTTTCTTT. J is TRBJ1-1 and V is TRBV7-8, with D maybe TRBD1 (6 bases). The CDR3 has 15 residues. Germline lookup yields CDR1 SGHVS and CDR2 FQNEAQ. V dropped 1 base and J dropped 4 bases, with 13 bases sitting between them.